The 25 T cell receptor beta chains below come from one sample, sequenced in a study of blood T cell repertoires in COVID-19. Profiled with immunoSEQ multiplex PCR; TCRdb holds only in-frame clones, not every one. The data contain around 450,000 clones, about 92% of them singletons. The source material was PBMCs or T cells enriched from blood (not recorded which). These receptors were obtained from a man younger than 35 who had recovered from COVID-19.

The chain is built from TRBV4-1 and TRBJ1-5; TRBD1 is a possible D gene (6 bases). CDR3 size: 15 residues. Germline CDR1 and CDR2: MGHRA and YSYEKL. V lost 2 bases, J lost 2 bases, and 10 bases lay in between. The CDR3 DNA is TGCGCCAGCAGCCAACTACAGGGTGGCAATCAGCCCCAGCATTTT. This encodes CASSQLQGGNQPQHF.

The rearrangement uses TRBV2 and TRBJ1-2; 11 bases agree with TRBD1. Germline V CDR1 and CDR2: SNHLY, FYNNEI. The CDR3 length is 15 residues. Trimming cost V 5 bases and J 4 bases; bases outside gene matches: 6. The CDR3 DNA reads TGTGCCAGCAGTCTCGGACAGGGGGCGGGCTATGGCTACACCTTC. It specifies CASSLGQGAGYGYTF.

The CDR3 sequence is CASSARWSGVSGNSPLHF. Written as DNA, the CDR3 is TGTGCCAGCAGTGCACGCTGGTCGGGAGTATCTGGGAATTCACCCCTCCACTTT. The chain uses TRBV6-1 and TRBJ1-6; the D is unclear. V was cut by 4 bases and J by 7 bases, with 23 bases left in between. Germline loops: CDR1 MNHNS, CDR2 SASEGT. The CDR3 contains 18 residues.

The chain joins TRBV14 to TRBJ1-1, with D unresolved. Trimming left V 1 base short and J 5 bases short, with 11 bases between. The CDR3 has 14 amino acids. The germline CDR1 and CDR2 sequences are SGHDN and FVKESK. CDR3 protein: CASSQVTSGTEAFF. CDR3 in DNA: TGTGCCAGCAGCCAAGTTACGAGTGGTACTGAAGCTTTCTTT.

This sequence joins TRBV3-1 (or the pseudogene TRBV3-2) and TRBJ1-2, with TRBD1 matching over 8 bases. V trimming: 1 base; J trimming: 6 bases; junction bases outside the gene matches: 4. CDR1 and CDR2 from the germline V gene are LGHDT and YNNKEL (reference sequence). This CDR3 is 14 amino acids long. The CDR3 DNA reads TGTGCCAGCAGCCAAGTACAGGGGGGCAATGGCTACACCTTC. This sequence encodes CASSQVQGGNGYTF.

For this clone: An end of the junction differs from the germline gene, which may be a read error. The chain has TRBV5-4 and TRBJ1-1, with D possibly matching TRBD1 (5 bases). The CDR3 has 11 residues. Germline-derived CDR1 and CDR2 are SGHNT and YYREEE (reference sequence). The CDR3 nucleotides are TGTGCCAGCAGCTTGGGGGCAGGGACTGTTTTT. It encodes CASSLGAGTVF.

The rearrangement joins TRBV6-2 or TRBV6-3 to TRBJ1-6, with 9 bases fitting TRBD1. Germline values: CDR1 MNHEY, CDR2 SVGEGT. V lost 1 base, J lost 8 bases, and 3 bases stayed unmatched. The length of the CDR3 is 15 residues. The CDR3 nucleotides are TGTGCCAGCAGTTACTTAGGGGACAGGGATTCACCCCTCCACTTT. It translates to CASSYLGDRDSPLHF.

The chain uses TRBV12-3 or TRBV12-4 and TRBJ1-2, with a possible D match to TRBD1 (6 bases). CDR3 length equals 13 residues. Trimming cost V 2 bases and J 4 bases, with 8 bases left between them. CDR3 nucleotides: TGTGCCAGCAGTTTACGACAGGCCTATGGCTACACCTTC. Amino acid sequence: CASSLRQAYGYTF.

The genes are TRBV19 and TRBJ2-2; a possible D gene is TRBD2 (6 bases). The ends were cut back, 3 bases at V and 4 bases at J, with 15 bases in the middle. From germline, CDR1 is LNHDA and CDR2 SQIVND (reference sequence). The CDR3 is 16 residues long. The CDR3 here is CASSIITSRGTGELFF. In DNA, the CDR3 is TGTGCCAGTAGTATTATTACTAGCCGGGGCACCGGGGAGCTGTTTTTT.

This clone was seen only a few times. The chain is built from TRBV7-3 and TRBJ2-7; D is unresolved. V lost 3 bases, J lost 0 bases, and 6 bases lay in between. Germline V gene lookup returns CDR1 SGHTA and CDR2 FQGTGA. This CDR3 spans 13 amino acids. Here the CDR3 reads CASSLGDSYEQYF. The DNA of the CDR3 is TGTGCCAGCAGCTTGGGCGACTCCTACGAGCAGTACTTC. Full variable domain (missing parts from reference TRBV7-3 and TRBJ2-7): GAGVSQTPSNKVTEKGKYVELRCDPISGHTALYWYRQSLGQGPEFLIYFQGTGAADDSGLPNDRFFAVRPEGSVSTLKIQRTERGDSAVYLCASSLGDSYEQYFGPGTRLTVT.

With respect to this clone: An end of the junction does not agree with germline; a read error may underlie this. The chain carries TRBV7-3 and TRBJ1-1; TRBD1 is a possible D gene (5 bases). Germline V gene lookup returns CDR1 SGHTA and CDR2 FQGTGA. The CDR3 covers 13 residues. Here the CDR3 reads CASSLNRGTEAFF. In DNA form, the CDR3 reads TGTGCCAGCAGCTTAAATCGCGGGACTGAGGCTTTCTTT.

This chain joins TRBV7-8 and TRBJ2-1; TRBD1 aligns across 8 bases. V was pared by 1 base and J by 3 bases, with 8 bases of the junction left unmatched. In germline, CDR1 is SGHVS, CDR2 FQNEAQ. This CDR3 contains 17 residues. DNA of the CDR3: TGTGCCAGCAGCTTAGTGTTTAAACAGGGGGTCTACAATGAGCAGTTCTTC. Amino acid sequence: CASSLVFKQGVYNEQFF.

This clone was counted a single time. The CDR3 DNA reads as TGTGCCAGCAGGAGACTAGCGGGGGGGCGTGAGACCCAGTACTTC. It translates to CASRRLAGGRETQYF. The J gene is TRBJ2-5, the V gene TRBV6-5; TRBD2 matches 14 bases. J gave up 5 bases and V 6 bases, and 5 bases lay outside the gene matches. Germline loops: CDR1 MNHEY, CDR2 SVGAGI. The CDR3 contains 15 residues.

CDR3 loop: CASSSIRQRFYEQYF. The CDR3 DNA sequence: TGTGCCAGCAGCTCAATCAGACAGCGATTCTACGAGCAGTACTTC. The rearrangement uses TRBV11-2 and TRBJ2-7; possibly TRBD1 for D (5 bases). The germline gives CDR1 SGHAT, CDR2 FQNNGV. V lost 4 bases and J 3 bases, leaving 16 bases between the germline ends. The CDR3 contains 15 residues. Complete variable domain (other parts from reference TRBV11-2 and TRBJ2-7): EAGVAQSPRYKIIEKRQSVAFWCNPISGHATLYWYQQILGQGPKLLIQFQNNGVVDDSQLPKDRFSAERLKGVDSTLKIQPAKLEDSAVYLCASSSIRQRFYEQYFGPGTRLTVT.

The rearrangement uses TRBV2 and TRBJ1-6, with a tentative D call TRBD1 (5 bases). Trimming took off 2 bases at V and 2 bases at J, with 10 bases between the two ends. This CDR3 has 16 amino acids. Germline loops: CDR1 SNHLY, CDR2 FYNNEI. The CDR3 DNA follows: TGTGCCAGCAGTGAATCGGGGGAGCCCTATAATTCACCCCTCCACTTT. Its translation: CASSESGEPYNSPLHF.

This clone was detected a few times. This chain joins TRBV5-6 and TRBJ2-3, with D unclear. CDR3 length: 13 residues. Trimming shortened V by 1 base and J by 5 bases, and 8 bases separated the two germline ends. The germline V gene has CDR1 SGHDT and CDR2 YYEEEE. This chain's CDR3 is CASSLRLVDTQYF. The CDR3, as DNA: TGTGCCAGCAGCTTGAGACTGGTAGATACGCAGTATTTT.

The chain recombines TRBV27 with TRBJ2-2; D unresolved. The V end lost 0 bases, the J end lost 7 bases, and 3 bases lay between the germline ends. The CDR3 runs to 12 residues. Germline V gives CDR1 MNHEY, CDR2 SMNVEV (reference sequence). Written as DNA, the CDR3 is TGTGCCAGCAGTTTATCCGTCGGGGAGCTGTTTTTT. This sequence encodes CASSLSVGELFF.

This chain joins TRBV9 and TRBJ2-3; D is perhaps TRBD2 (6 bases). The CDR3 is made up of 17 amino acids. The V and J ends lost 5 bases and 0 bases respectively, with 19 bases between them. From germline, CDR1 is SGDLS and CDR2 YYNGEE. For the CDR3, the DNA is TGTGCCAGCAGTGAGCTGGGAGGCGGTACTAGCACAGATACGCAGTATTTT. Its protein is CASSELGGGTSTDTQYF.

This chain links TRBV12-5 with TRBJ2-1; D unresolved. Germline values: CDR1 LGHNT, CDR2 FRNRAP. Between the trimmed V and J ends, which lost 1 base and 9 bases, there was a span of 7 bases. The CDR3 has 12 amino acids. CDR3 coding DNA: TGTGCTAGTGGTTTGGGAGAGGCTGAGCAGTTCTTC. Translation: CASGLGEAEQFF.

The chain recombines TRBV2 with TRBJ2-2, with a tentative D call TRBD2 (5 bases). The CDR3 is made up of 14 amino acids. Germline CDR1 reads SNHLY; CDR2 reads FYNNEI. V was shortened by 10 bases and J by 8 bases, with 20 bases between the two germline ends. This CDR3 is CATHLDGGPGELFF. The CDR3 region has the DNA TGTGCCACCCACCTGGATGGAGGCCCGGGGGAGCTGTTTTTT.

CDR3 protein: CASSGQAFYEQYF. The CDR3 nucleotides are TGTGCCAGCAGCGGACAGGCTTTCTACGAGCAGTACTTC. This chain joins TRBV2 and TRBJ2-7; 7 bases match TRBD1. The junction had 5 bases not matched to a gene; V was cut back by 6 bases and J by 3 bases. There are 13 residues in the CDR3. Germline V gives CDR1 SNHLY, CDR2 FYNNEI. Full variable domain (outside the CDR3, taken from reference TRBV2 and TRBJ2-7): EPEVTQTPSHQVTQMGQEVILRCVPISNHLYFYWYRQILGQKVEFLVSFYNNEISEKSEIFDDQFSVERPDGSNFTLKIRSTKLEDSAMYFCASSGQAFYEQYFGPGTRLTVT.

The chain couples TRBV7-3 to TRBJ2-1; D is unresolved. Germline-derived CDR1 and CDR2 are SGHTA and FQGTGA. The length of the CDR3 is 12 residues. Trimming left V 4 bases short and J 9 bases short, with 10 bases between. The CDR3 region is CASSSGRGEQFF. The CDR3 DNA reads TGTGCCAGCAGCTCCGGTCGCGGTGAGCAGTTCTTC.

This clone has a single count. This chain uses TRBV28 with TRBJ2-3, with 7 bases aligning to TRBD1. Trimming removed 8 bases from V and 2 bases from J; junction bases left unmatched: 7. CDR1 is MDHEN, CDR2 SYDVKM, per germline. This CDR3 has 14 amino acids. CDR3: CASFDRVNTDTQYF. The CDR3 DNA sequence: TGTGCCAGCTTTGACAGGGTGAACACAGATACGCAGTATTTT.

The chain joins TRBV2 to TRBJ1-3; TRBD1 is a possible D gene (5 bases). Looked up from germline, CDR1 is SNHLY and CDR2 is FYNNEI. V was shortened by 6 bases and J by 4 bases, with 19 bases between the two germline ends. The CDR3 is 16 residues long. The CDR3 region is CASSRQIGSAGNTIYF. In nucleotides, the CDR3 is TGTGCCAGCAGCCGACAGATAGGGTCCGCGGGAAACACCATATATTTT.

The CDR3 nucleotides read TGTGCCAGCAGCCATACAGGGAATTCACCCCTCCACTTT. This codes for CASSHTGNSPLHF. The gene calls are TRBV3-1 (or the pseudogene TRBV3-2) and TRBJ1-6; maybe TRBD1 (6 bases). V shed 3 bases and J shed 7 bases, with 7 bases lying between them. This CDR3 region has 13 residues. The V gene's germline CDR1 is LGHDT and CDR2 YNNKEL (reference sequence).